Listed below are T cell receptor beta chains from one sample, sequenced in a study of blood T cells in healthy people across ages. Via MiXCR, TCRdb re-called the 5' RACE reads, giving one row per CDR3 protein. This sample has around 650,000 distinct CDR3 sequences, with 32% found just once. Material for sequencing was blood. Receptors originate from a woman at least 80 years old in good health. Both conserved end residues are part of each CDR3. The D gene is left open where the match is weak. Not all rows give a size; the values are once, few, many and, for expanded clones, a class.

d_call	j_call	v_call	clone_size	cdr3_length	cdr3_aa	cdr3_nt
-	TRBJ2-3	TRBV13	many	16	CASSLGGMIGTDTQYF	TGTGCCAGCAGCCTAGGGGGGATGATAGGCACAGATACGCAGTATTTT
-	TRBJ1-2	TRBV5-1	-	13	CASSLRTSNGYTF	TGCGCCAGCAGCTTGAGGACCTCTAATGGCTACACCTTC
-	TRBJ2-1	TRBV7-2	many	15	CASSSESGAYNEQFF	TGTGCCAGCAGCTCCGAATCGGGGGCCTACAATGAGCAGTTCTTC
TRBD1	TRBJ1-5	TRBV6-2/TRBV6-3	few	15	CASSSTGGGHQPQHF	TGTGCCAGCAGTTCTACAGGGGGTGGCCATCAGCCCCAGCATTTT
TRBD1	TRBJ1-1	TRBV5-1	many	13	CASSLDRGTEAFF	TGTGCCAGCAGCTTGGACAGGGGCACTGAAGCTTTCTTT
-	TRBJ2-7	TRBV7-2	once	15	CASSPRERGAYEQYF	TGTGCCAGCAGCCCTAGAGAAAGAGGGGCCTACGAGCAGTACTTC
TRBD1	TRBJ2-5	TRBV24-1	-	11	CATGQDNGQYF	TGTGCCACGGGACAGGACAATGGGCAGTACTTC
-	TRBJ2-3	TRBV20-1	few	18	CSATLRGIGKGRGDTQYF	TGCAGTGCTACCTTGAGGGGGATAGGGAAGGGAAGGGGGGATACGCAGTATTTT
-	TRBJ1-2	TRBV9	-	13	CASSVGIGNGYTF	TGTGCCAGCAGCGTTGGGATAGGGAATGGCTACACCTTC
TRBD1	TRBJ2-1	TRBV29-1	few	14	CSSRQGAAYNEQFF	TGCAGCTCCAGGCAGGGGGCGGCTTACAATGAGCAGTTCTTC
-	TRBJ2-1	TRBV7-9	-	13	CASSFDIYNEQFF	TGTGCCAGCAGCTTCGACATCTACAATGAGCAGTTCTTC
-	TRBJ2-2	TRBV5-1	few	13	CASSQTGNGELFF	TGCGCCAGCAGCCAAACGGGAAACGGGGAGCTGTTTTTT
TRBD1	TRBJ2-7	TRBV6-6	many	15	CASTKRAGQGDEQYF	TGTGCCAGCACCAAACGAGCGGGACAGGGGGACGAGCAGTACTTC
-	TRBJ2-6	TRBV5-1	many	16	CASSLGAFSGANVLTF	TGCGCCAGCAGCTTGGGGGCATTCTCTGGGGCCAACGTCCTGACTTTC
TRBD2	TRBJ2-5	TRBV30	few	15	CAWSPLAGSKETQYF	TGTGCCTGGAGCCCCTTAGCGGGGTCCAAAGAGACCCAGTACTTC
-	TRBJ2-7	TRBV20-1	few	14	CSARDSGATYEQYF	TGCAGTGCTAGAGATAGTGGAGCTACTTACGAGCAGTACTTC
-	TRBJ1-1	TRBV12-3/TRBV12-4	many	13	CASTLGSSTGAFF	TGTGCCAGCACCCTGGGGTCTTCGACGGGAGCTTTCTTT
-	TRBJ2-7	TRBV5-1	-	15	CASSFDGPIYNEQYF	TGCGCCAGCAGCTTCGACGGTCCTATTTACAATGAGCAGTACTTC
TRBD1	TRBJ1-4	TRBV6-5	many	15	CASSLSPQGAGKLFF	TGTGCCAGCAGCTTATCTCCACAGGGGGCGGGAAAACTGTTTTTT
-	TRBJ1-1	TRBV11-2	many	13	CASSLDWGTEAFF	TGTGCCAGCAGCTTAGATTGGGGGACTGAAGCTTTCTTT
-	TRBJ2-7	TRBV4-1	-	14	CASSHQGRRFEQYF	TGCGCCAGCAGCCATCAGGGGAGGAGATTCGAGCAGTACTTC
-	TRBJ2-7	TRBV7-8	many	14	CASSLVTAGYEQYF	TGTGCCAGCAGCTTAGTTACAGCCGGCTACGAGCAGTACTTC
-	TRBJ1-2	TRBV7-2	few	15	CASSLQGGGIYGYTF	TGTGCCAGCAGCCTACAAGGGGGAGGGATCTATGGCTACACCTTC
TRBD1	TRBJ2-1	TRBV7-9	-	15	CASRVGTGGTNEQFF	TGTGCCAGCAGAGTAGGGACAGGGGGCACAAATGAGCAGTTCTTC
-	TRBJ2-3	TRBV5-4	many	16	CASSGSRLTGTDTQYF	TGTGCCAGCAGCGGATCCAGACTAACCGGGACAGATACGCAGTATTTT
-	TRBJ2-3	TRBV7-3	many	14	CASSLIGRTDTQYF	TGTGCCAGCAGCTTAATAGGCCGCACAGATACGCAGTATTTT
-	TRBJ1-2	TRBV16	-	14	CASSQQSRDYGYTF	TGTGCCAGCAGCCAACAGTCCAGGGACTATGGCTACACCTTC
-	TRBJ2-4	TRBV20-1	-	14	CSARAGTPKNIQYF	TGCAGTGCTAGAGCCGGGACTCCCAAAAACATTCAGTACTTC
-	TRBJ2-7	TRBV20-1	many	14	CSGSRGHVAYEQYF	TGCAGTGGGAGCAGGGGTCACGTCGCGTACGAGCAGTACTTC
TRBD2	TRBJ2-1	TRBV7-2	-	15	CASSILAGGSNERFF	TGTGCCAGCAGCATACTAGCGGGGGGCAGCAATGAGCGGTTCTTC
TRBD1	TRBJ2-1	TRBV4-1	many	13	CASSQVGQTEQFF	TGCGCCAGCAGCCAGGTGGGACAGACTGAGCAGTTCTTC
-	TRBJ2-3	TRBV20-1	-	11	CRLVQGDTQYF	TGCAGGCTAGTGCAGGGAGATACGCAGTATTTT
-	TRBJ2-1	TRBV6-1	-	13	CASRWGSYNEQFF	TGTGCCAGCAGATGGGGGAGCTACAATGAGCAGTTCTTC
TRBD1	TRBJ2-5	TRBV20-1	many	15	CSASDGQGRRETQYF	TGCAGTGCTAGTGATGGACAGGGGAGGCGAGAGACCCAGTACTTC
TRBD1	TRBJ1-2	TRBV9	many	19	CASSVAAGTGGSLNYGYTF	TGTGCCAGCAGCGTAGCAGCGGGCACAGGGGGTTCCCTTAACTATGGCTACACCTTC
-	TRBJ2-1	TRBV11-2	many	16	CASTPDTIIFYNEQFF	TGTGCCAGCACCCCCGACACCATAATATTCTACAATGAGCAGTTCTTC
-	TRBJ2-5	TRBV5-1	many	15	CASSFSSLQGETQYF	TGCGCCAGCAGCTTCTCGTCGTTACAGGGAGAGACCCAGTACTTC
-	TRBJ2-3	TRBV6-5	-	12	CASSRSADTQYF	TGTGCCAGCAGTCGGTCTGCGGATACGCAGTATTTT
TRBD1	TRBJ2-1	TRBV5-1	once	16	CASSQAGTGGRNEQFF	TGCGCCAGCAGCCAGGCCGGGACAGGGGGCAGGAATGAGCAGTTCTTC
-	TRBJ2-3	TRBV20-1	many	16	CSASPVQGPTTDTQYF	TGCAGTGCTAGCCCGGTACAGGGTCCCACCACAGATACGCAGTATTTT
TRBD1	TRBJ2-7	TRBV5-1	-	18	CASSLGPGQGQGTYEQYF	TGCGCCAGCAGCTTGGGGCCTGGACAAGGACAGGGAACCTACGAGCAGTACTTC
TRBD1	TRBJ1-2	TRBV4-3	many	15	CASSLNPGTGDGYTF	TGCGCCAGCAGCCTTAACCCCGGGACAGGGGATGGCTACACCTTC